These 24 T cell receptor beta chains originate from one sample sequenced in a study of identical twins. One entry per CDR3 protein, called by TCRdb with MiXCR from the 5' RACE reads. The sample records roughly 250,000 distinct CDR3 sequences, about an eighth being singletons. The specimen sequenced was memory (CD45RO+) T cells sorted from blood. These receptors were obtained from a woman aged 18-29 years in good health.

This chain uses TRBV5-6 with TRBJ2-5; the D is unclear. The germline gives CDR1 SGHDT, CDR2 YYEEEE. This CDR3 comprises 12 residues. V lost 2 bases, J lost 4 bases, and 6 bases lay in between. CDR3: CASSLLLETQYF. The DNA of the CDR3 is TGTGCCAGCAGCTTACTTCTAGAGACCCAGTACTTC.

This clonotype was observed a handful of times. The chain uses TRBV12-3 or TRBV12-4 and TRBJ2-5, with 9 positions matching TRBD2. The CDR3 runs to 15 residues. With V trimmed by 7 bases and J by 7 bases, 13 bases remained unmatched. The CDR3 loop reads CASTQRGATGWTQYF. CDR3 coding DNA: TGTGCCAGCACCCAGCGGGGGGCGACTGGTTGGACCCAGTACTTC.

The rearrangement links TRBV7-3 to TRBJ2-2; D gene uncertain. V lost 6 bases and J lost 6, with 8 bases in between. The length of the CDR3 is 12 residues. In germline, CDR1 is SGHTA, CDR2 FQGTGA. The CDR3 sequence: CASSAGPGELFF. In DNA, the CDR3 is TGTGCCAGCAGTGCTGGGCCCGGGGAGCTGTTTTTT.

The chain employs TRBV7-2 and TRBJ1-1, with D hard to call. V lost 1 base to trimming and J lost 4 bases, with 10 bases between them. Germline CDR1 reads SGHTA; CDR2 reads FQGNSA. CDR3 size: 14 residues. The CDR3 loop is CASSLDGFGTEAFF. The CDR3 DNA reads as TGTGCCAGCAGCTTAGATGGGTTCGGCACTGAAGCTTTCTTT.

This clonotype was counted at least ten times. The chain carries TRBV10-2 and TRBJ2-5; TRBD2 aligns across 9 bases. Looked up from germline, CDR1 is WSHSY and CDR2 is SAAADI. The junction had 8 bases not matched to a gene; V was cut back by 4 bases and J by 5 bases. The CDR3 runs 15 residues. CDR3 sequence reads: CASSASGTSRETQYF. The CDR3 nucleotides read TGCGCCAGCAGTGCTTCCGGGACTAGCCGGGAGACCCAGTACTTC.

V is TRBV20-1 and J is TRBJ2-7; 11 bases match TRBD2. The CDR3 has 15 residues. CDR1 and CDR2 from the germline V gene are DFQATT and SNEGSKA (reference sequence). The junction had 9 bases not matched to a gene; V was cut back by 5 bases and J by 3 bases. The CDR3 protein is CSAGGTSGSGYEQYF. The CDR3 DNA is TGCAGTGCTGGCGGGACTAGCGGTTCGGGCTACGAGCAGTACTTC.

The rearrangement joins TRBV5-6 to TRBJ2-7; 11 nucleotides align to TRBD1. Germline V gene sequence: CDR1 SGHDT, CDR2 YYEEEE. The V segment lost 6 bases and the J segment 3 bases; nucleotides outside the gene matches: 8. The length of the CDR3 is 15 residues. The CDR3 protein is CASIRTGGVDYEQYF. CDR3 nucleotide sequence: TGTGCCAGCATCAGGACAGGGGGCGTTGACTACGAGCAGTACTTC. Full variable domain (rest looked up from reference TRBV5-6 and TRBJ2-7): DAGVTQSPTHLIKTRGQQVTLRCSPKSGHDTVSWYQQALGQGPQFIFQYYEEEERQRGNFPDRFSGHQFPNYSSELNVNALLLGDSALYLCASIRTGGVDYEQYFGPGTRLTVT.

The J gene is TRBJ2-5, the V gene TRBV7-9, with D perhaps TRBD1 or TRBD2 (6 bases each). Germline CDR1 SEHNR, CDR2 FQNEAQ (reference sequence). The CDR3 runs 15 residues. V was cut by 3 bases and J by 2 bases, with 13 bases left in between. The CDR3 protein is CASSFGGGKQETQYF. In DNA, the CDR3 is TGTGCCAGCAGCTTTGGAGGGGGGAAACAAGAGACCCAGTACTTC.

This clonotype has just a few counts. The chain links TRBV5-1 to TRBJ1-1; 7 positions agree with TRBD1. CDR1 and CDR2 (germline): SGHRS, YFSETQ. CDR3 length: 15 residues. V lost 4 bases and J lost 3; bases outside the gene matches: 9. Here the CDR3 DNA reads TGCGCCAGCAGCGCCCTGCAGGGGGGATACACTGAAGCTTTCTTT. Encoded protein: CASSALQGGYTEAFF.

The chain uses TRBV5-1 and TRBJ2-7; 11 bases line up with TRBD1. The CDR3 covers 14 residues. V shed 7 bases, J shed 5 bases, and the junction held 8 bases outside the gene matches. Germline loops: CDR1 SGHRS, CDR2 YFSETQ. This CDR3 is CASGRGQGVDEQYF. CDR3 nucleotide sequence: TGCGCCAGCGGACGGGGACAGGGGGTTGACGAGCAGTACTTC.

This clonotype occurred a few times. This chain joins TRBV29-1 and TRBJ1-2; D perhaps matches TRBD1 (5 bases). V gave up 6 bases and J gave up 3 bases, with 14 bases separating them. The CDR3 contains 13 residues. The germline V gene has CDR1 SQVTM and CDR2 ANQGSEA. CDR3 region: CSVRGSGDYGYTF. CDR3 nucleotides: TGCAGCGTACGGGGGTCCGGGGACTATGGCTACACCTTC.

This clonotype came up a few times. The rearrangement links TRBV12-3 or TRBV12-4 to TRBJ2-3; the D call may be TRBD1 or TRBD2 (5 bases each). V was clipped by 1 base and J by 4 bases, with 12 bases between them. The length of the CDR3 is 15 residues. CDR3 DNA: TGTGCCAGCAGTTTAGGAGGGTTGGGGGCAGATACGCAGTATTTT. As protein: CASSLGGLGADTQYF.

This clonotype turned up a few times. The V and J genes are TRBV29-1 and TRBJ2-1, with TRBD2 matching 8 bases. CDR3 length: 11 residues. Germline loops: CDR1 SQVTM, CDR2 ANQGSEA. The V and J ends lost 6 bases and 9 bases, in that order; junction bases with no gene match: 4. The CDR3: CSVAAGGEQFF. CDR3 coding DNA: TGCAGCGTCGCCGCGGGGGGTGAGCAGTTCTTC.

This clonotype was detected a few times. This rearrangement joins TRBV29-1 to TRBJ2-7; 8 bases fit TRBD1. The CDR3 totals 11 residues. Germline CDR1 and CDR2: SQVTM and ANQGSEA. The ends lost 5 bases at V and 5 bases at J; junction bases unmatched: 2. CDR3 sequence: CSVMTGDEQYF. The CDR3 DNA sequence: TGCAGCGTTATGACAGGGGACGAGCAGTACTTC.

The V call is TRBV3-1, the J call TRBJ2-2; 9 nucleotides align to TRBD2. The CDR3 length is 15 residues. Per germline, CDR1 LGHDT and CDR2 YNNKEL (reference sequence). Unmatched junction bases numbered 7, after V lost 4 bases and J lost 7 bases. The CDR3 sequence: CASSLRGGADGELFF. The CDR3 DNA reads TGTGCCAGCAGCCTCCGCGGGGGGGCGGACGGGGAGCTGTTTTTT.

A few counts support this clonotype. V gene TRBV5-1 combines with J gene TRBJ2-3, with 11 bases lining up with TRBD2. With 4 bases clipped from V and 5 bases from J, the junction kept 12 bases outside the gene matches. The CDR3 has 17 amino acids. Germline V gene lookup returns CDR1 SGHRS and CDR2 YFSETQ. The CDR3 DNA sequence: TGCGCCAGCAGCGAGACTTTAGCGGGGGGGCCCATAGATACGCAGTATTTT. It codes for CASSETLAGGPIDTQYF.

This clonotype came up a few times. The chain has TRBV29-1 and TRBJ2-7; tentatively, D is TRBD2 (6 bases). Trimming took 4 bases from V and 2 from J, leaving 9 bases between them. This CDR3 contains 12 residues. In germline, CDR1 is SQVTM, CDR2 ANQGSEA. CDR3: CSVGRVPYEQYF. The CDR3, as DNA: TGCAGCGTTGGGAGGGTTCCCTACGAGCAGTACTTC.

This clonotype was recorded a few times. The CDR3 region is CSAREGLAGGFPFF. The CDR3, as DNA: TGCAGTGCTAGAGAGGGACTAGCGGGAGGTTTTCCGTTCTTC. The chain couples TRBV20-1 to TRBJ2-1, with 15 bases that match TRBD2. The germline V gene encodes CDR1 DFQATT and CDR2 SNEGSKA (reference sequence). With 0 bases clipped from V and 15 bases from J, the junction kept 6 bases outside the gene matches. CDR3 length: 14 amino acids.

A few counts support this clonotype. The chain has TRBV20-1 and TRBJ1-1, with D tentatively TRBD1 (5 bases). CDR3 length: 12 residues. V dropped 2 bases and J dropped 7 bases, with 11 bases sitting between them. CDR1 is DFQATT, CDR2 SNEGSKA, per germline (reference sequence). The CDR3 nucleotides are TGCAGTGCTAGAAGACAGCCGGTTGAAGCTTTCTTT. This gives the protein CSARRQPVEAFF.

At least ten counts were recorded for this clonotype. The gene calls are TRBV12-3 or TRBV12-4 and TRBJ2-1; D not certain. The length of the CDR3 is 11 residues. V was trimmed by 1 base and J by 8 bases, leaving 3 bases between them. The DNA of the CDR3 is TGTGCCAGCAGTTTAGTAGATGAGCAGTTCTTC. Protein: CASSLVDEQFF.

There are many counts of this clonotype. CDR3 loop: CASSLSRGGYEQYF. The CDR3 DNA follows: TGCGCCAGCAGCTTGTCGAGGGGTGGCTACGAGCAGTACTTC. The chain recombines TRBV5-1 with TRBJ2-7; D could derive from TRBD1 or TRBD2 (5 bases each). V was shortened by 1 base and J by 3 bases, with 11 bases between the two germline ends. Germline V lookup: CDR1 SGHRS, CDR2 YFSETQ. This CDR3 is built from 14 residues.

The rearrangement links TRBV20-1 to TRBJ1-5; D unclear. V lost 5 bases to trimming and J lost 0 bases, with 17 bases between them. CDR1 and CDR2 (germline): DFQATT, SNEGSKA (reference sequence). The CDR3 has 16 residues. As DNA, the CDR3 is TGCAGTGCTCGTGGTGCCTACGGAGGTAGCAATCAGCCCCAGCATTTT. Translating gives CSARGAYGGSNQPQHF.

In its sample, this clonotype was seen many times. This chain uses TRBV10-3 with TRBJ2-1; tentative D call: TRBD1 (6 bases). This CDR3 is 13 amino acids long. The germline gives CDR1 ENHRY, CDR2 SYGVKD. V was shortened by 4 bases and J by 6 bases, with 10 bases between the two germline ends. Here the CDR3 reads CAISAGRGNEQFF. CDR3 in DNA: TGTGCCATCAGTGCGGGCAGGGGCAATGAGCAGTTCTTC.

The rearrangement joins TRBV7-9 to TRBJ2-1; D unclear. This CDR3 is built from 11 residues. V was pared by 7 bases and J by 0 bases, with 1 base between. CDR1 is SEHNR and CDR2 is FQNEAQ in the germline V gene (reference sequence). The CDR3 region has the DNA TGTGCCAGCACCTCCTACAATGAGCAGTTCTTC. As protein: CASTSYNEQFF.